This T cell receptor (beta chain) stems from a study of T cells expressing NK-cell markers. Whole-study context: All TCR beta repertoires analysed originated from sorted CD3+CD56+NKG2C+, CD3+CD56+NKG2C- and CD3+CD56-NKG2C+ T cells.

The CDR3 covers 17 residues. The germline V gene encodes CDR1 SGHRS and CDR2 YFSETQ. Production of TCR beta cDNA relied on 5'RACE template switching with UMIs. TCRdb reworked the 5' RACE reads into one entry per CDR3 protein, no DNA. The sample is made up of about 430,000 distinct CDR3 sequences, and the top ten hold approximately 1.4% of it. Sequenced input: blood T cells: a sorted CD56 or NKG2C T cell subset, CD4+ or CD8+ T cells, or bulk PBMC T cells (not recorded which). V and J are TRBV5-1 and TRBJ2-1. This receptor was obtained from a woman aged 45-60 years in good health. CDR3 loop: CASSLAGWRGSYNEQFF.